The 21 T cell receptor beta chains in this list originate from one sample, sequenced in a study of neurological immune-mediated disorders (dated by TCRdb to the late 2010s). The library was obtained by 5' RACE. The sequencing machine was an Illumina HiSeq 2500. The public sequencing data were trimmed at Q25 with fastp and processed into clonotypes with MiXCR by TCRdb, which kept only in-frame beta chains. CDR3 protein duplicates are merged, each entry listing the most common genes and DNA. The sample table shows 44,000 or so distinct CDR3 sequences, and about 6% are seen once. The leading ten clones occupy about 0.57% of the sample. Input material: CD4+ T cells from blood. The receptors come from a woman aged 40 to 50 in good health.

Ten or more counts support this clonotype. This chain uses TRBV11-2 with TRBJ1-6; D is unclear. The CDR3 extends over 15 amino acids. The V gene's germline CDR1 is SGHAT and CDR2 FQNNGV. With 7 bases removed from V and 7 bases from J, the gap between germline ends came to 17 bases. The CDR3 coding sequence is TGTGCCAGCACATCCGGGAGGGCGAGAAATTCACCCCTCCACTTT. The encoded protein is CASTSGRARNSPLHF.

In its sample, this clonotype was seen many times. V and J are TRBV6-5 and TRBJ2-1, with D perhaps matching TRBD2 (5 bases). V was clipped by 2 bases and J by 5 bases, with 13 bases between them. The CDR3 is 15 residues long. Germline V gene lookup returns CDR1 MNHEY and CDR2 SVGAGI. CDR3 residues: CASSYRVGGNNEQFF. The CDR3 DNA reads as TGTGCCAGCAGTTACCGGGTTGGAGGAAACAATGAGCAGTTCTTC.

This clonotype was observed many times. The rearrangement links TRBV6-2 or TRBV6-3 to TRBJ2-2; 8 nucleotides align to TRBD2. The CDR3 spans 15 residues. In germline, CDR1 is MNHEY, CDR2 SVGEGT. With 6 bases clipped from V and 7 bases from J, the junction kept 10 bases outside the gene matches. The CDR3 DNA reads TGTGCCAGCAGCAGCCTTGTCCGGGAGGGCGGGGAGCTGTTTTTT. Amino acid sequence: CASSSLVREGGELFF.

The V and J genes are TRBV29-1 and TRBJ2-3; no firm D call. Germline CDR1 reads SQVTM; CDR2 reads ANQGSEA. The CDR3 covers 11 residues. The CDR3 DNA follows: TGCGTCGAGTGGCCCCCAGATACGCAGTATTTT. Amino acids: CVEWPPDTQYF.

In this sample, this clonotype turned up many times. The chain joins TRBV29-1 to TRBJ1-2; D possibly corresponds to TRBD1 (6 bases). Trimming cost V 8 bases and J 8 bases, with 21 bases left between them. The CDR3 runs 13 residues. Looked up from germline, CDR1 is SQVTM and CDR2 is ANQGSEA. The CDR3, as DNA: TGCAGCTCTCGAGGGGGGGGGGATGGCGGCTACACCTTC. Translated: CSSRGGGDGGYTF.

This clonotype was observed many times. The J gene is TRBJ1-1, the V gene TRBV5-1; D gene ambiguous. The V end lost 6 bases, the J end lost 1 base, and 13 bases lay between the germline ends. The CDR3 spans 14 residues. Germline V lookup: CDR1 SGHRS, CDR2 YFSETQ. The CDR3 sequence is CASKLGSQNTEAFF. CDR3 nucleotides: TGCGCCAGCAAATTGGGCAGTCAGAACACTGAAGCTTTCTTT.

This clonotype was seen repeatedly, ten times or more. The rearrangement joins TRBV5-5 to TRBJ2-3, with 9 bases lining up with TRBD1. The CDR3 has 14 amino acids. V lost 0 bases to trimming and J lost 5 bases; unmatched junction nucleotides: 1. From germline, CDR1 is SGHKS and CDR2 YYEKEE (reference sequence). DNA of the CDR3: TGTGCCAGCAGCTTGGACAGGGGGCAAGATACGCAGTATTTT. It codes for CASSLDRGQDTQYF. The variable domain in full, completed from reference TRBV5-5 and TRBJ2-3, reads DAGVTQSPTHLIKTRGQQVTLRCSPISGHKSVSWYQQVLGQGPQFIFQYYEKEERGRGNFPDRFSARQFPNYSSELNVNALLLGDSALYLCASSLDRGQDTQYFGPGTRLTVL.

In DNA form, the CDR3 reads TGTGCCAGTAGACGGACTAGCGGGGCCCCCGGGGAGCTGTTTTTT. This sequence encodes CASRRTSGAPGELFF. The chain recombines TRBV19 with TRBJ2-2; 12 bases align to TRBD2. Germline lookup yields CDR1 LNHDA and CDR2 SQIVND (reference sequence). V lost 6 bases, J lost 6 bases, and 5 bases stayed unmatched. The CDR3 is made up of 15 amino acids.

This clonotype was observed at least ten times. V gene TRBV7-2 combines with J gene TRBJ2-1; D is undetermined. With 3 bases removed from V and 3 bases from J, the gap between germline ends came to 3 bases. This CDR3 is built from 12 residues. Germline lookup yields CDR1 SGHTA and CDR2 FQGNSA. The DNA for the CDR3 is TGTGCCAGCAGCTTTTTCTACAATGAGCAGTTCTTC. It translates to CASSFFYNEQFF.

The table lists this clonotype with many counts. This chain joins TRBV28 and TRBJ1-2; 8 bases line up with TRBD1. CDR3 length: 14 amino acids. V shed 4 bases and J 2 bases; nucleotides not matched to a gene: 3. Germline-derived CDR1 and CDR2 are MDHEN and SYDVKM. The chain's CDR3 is CASSSRTGNYGYTF. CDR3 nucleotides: TGTGCCAGCAGTTCCCGGACAGGGAACTATGGCTACACCTTC.

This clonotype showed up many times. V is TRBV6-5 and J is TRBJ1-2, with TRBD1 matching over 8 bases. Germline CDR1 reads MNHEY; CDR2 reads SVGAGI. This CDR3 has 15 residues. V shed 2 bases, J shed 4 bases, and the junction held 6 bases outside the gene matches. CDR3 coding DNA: TGTGCCAGCAGTTACCGCGGGACAGGCTTCTATGGCTACACCTTC. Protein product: CASSYRGTGFYGYTF.

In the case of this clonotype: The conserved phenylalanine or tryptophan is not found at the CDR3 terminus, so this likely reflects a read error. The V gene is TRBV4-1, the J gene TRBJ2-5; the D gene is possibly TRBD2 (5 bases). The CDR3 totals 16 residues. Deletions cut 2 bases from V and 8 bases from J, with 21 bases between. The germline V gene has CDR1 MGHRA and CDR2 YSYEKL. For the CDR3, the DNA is TGCGCCAGCAGCCAATACGGGAACCGAGCGGTGGATACCCAGTACTAC. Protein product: CASSQYGNRAVDTQYY.

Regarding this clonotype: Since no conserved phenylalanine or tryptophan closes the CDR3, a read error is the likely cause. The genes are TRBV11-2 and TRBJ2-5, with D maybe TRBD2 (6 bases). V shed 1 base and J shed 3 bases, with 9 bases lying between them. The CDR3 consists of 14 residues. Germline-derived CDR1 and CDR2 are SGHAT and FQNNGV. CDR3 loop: CASSLGGGKETQYP. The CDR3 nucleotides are TGTGCCAGCAGCTTAGGAGGAGGGAAAGAGACCCAGTACCCC.

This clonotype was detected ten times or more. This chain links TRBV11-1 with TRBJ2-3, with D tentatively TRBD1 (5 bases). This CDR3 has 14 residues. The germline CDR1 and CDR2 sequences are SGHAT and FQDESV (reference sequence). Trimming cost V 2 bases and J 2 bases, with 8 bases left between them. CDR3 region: CASSLTQDTDTQYF. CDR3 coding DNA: TGTGCCAGCAGCTTAACACAGGACACAGATACGCAGTATTTT.

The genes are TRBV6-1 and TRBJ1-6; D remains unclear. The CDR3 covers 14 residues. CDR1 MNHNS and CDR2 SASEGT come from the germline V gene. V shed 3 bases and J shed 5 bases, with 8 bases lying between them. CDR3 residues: CASSEAANNSPLHF. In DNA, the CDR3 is TGTGCCAGCAGTGAGGCAGCAAATAATTCACCCCTCCACTTT.

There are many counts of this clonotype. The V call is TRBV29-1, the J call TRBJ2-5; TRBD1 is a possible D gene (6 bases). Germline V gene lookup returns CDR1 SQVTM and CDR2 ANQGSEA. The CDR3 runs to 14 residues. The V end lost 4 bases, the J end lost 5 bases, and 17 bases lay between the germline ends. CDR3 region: CSVGGYRAGETQYF. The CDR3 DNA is TGCAGCGTTGGGGGGTACAGGGCTGGGGAGACCCAGTACTTC.

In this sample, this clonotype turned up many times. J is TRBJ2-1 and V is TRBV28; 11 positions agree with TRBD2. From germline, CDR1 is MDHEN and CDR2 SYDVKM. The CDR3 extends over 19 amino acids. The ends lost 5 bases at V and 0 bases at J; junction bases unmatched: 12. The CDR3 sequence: CASSHRGLAVPSSYNEQFF. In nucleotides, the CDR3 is TGTGCCAGCAGTCATAGGGGACTAGCGGTCCCCAGCTCCTACAATGAGCAGTTCTTC.

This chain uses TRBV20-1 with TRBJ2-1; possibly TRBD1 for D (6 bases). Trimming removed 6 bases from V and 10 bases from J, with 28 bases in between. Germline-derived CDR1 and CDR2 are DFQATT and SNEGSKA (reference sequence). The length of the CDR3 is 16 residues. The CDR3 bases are TGCAGTGCCCCAAAGGACAGAACATCGAACACCGGCGAGCAGTTCTTC. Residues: CSAPKDRTSNTGEQFF.

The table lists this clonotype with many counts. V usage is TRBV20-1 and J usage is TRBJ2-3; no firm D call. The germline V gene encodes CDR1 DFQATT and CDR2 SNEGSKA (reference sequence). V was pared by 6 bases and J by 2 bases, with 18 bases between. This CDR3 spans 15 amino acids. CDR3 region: CSAEPSTSSTDTQYF. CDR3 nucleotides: TGCAGTGCCGAACCTTCGACATCCTCCACAGATACGCAGTATTTT.

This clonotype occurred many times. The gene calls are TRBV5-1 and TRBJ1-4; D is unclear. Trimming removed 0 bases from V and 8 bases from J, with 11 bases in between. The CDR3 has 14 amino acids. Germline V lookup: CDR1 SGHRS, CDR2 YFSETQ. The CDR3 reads CASSLDGNQEKLFF. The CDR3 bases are TGCGCCAGCAGCTTGGACGGAAACCAAGAAAAACTGTTTTTT.

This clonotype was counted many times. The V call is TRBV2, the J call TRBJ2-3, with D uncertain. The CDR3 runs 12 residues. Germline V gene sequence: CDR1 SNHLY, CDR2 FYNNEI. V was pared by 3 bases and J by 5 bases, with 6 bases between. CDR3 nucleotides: TGTGCCAGCAGTGAGGAAGTAGATACGCAGTATTTT. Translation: CASSEEVDTQYF.